In this sample, the clone carrying this TCR beta chain turned up a few times. This sample's time point: sample taken at primary tumor resection. Frozen PBMC, nontumor lung or tumor provided whole RNA, which was sequenced unsorted. Samples were donated by 72 untreated early-stage non-small cell lung cancer patients. V lost 6 bases, J lost 0 bases, and 12 bases lay in between. This CDR3 contains 15 residues. Germline CDR1 is MNHEY and CDR2 is SVGAGI. Each molecule of TCR cDNA was tagged with one unique molecular identifier. TCRdb called the 5' RACE reads again in MiXCR, with one record for every CDR3 protein. The profile shows approximately 81,000 distinct CDR3 sequences, 10% to 15% of them singletons. The data belong to a study of spatial heterogeneity in lung cancer. Study as a whole: Consistent detection of more beta-chain than alpha-chain sequences was observed. Within raw reads, each unique TCR and UMI combination appeared on average more than ten times.

The sample in question was PBMCs, obtained at surgery. This sequence originates from a male donor with early-stage non-small cell lung cancer. The genes are TRBV6-5 and TRBJ1-5; maybe TRBD1 (6 bases). CDR3: CASSETGYSNQPQHF. The CDR3 DNA reads TGTGCCAGCAGCGAGACAGGTTATAGCAATCAGCCCCAGCATTTT.